These 21 T cell receptor beta chains were all obtained from the same sample, sequenced in a study of post-analysis software for immune sequencing data. Study-level results: The five TRBV segments detected at higher frequency in patients than in controls included TRBV5-6, TRBV5-1 and TRBV20-1.

TCR beta cDNA libraries included unique molecular identifiers. TCRdb used MiXCR to reprocess the PCR reads, holding one entry per CDR3 protein. The table lists hundreds of thousands of distinct CDR3 sequences, roughly 27% of them singletons. Antigens for these TCRs are unknown. The specimen sequenced was blood. The receptors stem from a girl between 5 and 17 years old with multiple sclerosis.

The chain uses TRBV6-5 and TRBJ1-5; D is uncertain. Germline V gene sequence: CDR1 MNHEY, CDR2 SVGAGI. Trimming pared 8 bases from V and 5 bases from J, leaving 16 bases between. The CDR3 contains 14 residues. In DNA, the CDR3 is TGTGCCAGCGCCCCTTCGGGCGGCCATCAGCCCCAGCATTTT. Its protein is CASAPSGGHQPQHF.

This clonotype was detected many times. This chain links TRBV7-2 with TRBJ2-1; D remains ambiguous. Trimming removed 0 bases at V and 10 bases at J, with 7 bases between. This CDR3 has 12 residues. Per germline, CDR1 SGHTA and CDR2 FQGNSA. The CDR3 nucleotides read TGTGCCAGCAGCTTAGCAGTATACGAGCAGTTCTTC. Its translation is CASSLAVYEQFF.

In this sample, this clonotype turned up a few times. This rearrangement joins TRBV7-2 to TRBJ2-7; 7 bases fit TRBD2. This CDR3 spans 13 amino acids. Germline values: CDR1 SGHTA, CDR2 FQGNSA. V lost 3 bases and J lost 7; bases outside the gene matches: 6. The CDR3 is CASSFRGGREQYF. Written as DNA, the CDR3 is TGTGCCAGCAGCTTCCGCGGGGGTCGAGAGCAGTACTTC.

This rearrangement joins TRBV5-1 to TRBJ2-1, with no clear D. Trimming shortened V by 5 bases and J by 0 bases, and 15 bases separated the two germline ends. Per the germline V gene, CDR1 is SGHRS and CDR2 is YFSETQ. This CDR3 region has 16 residues. CDR3 DNA sequence: TGCGCCAGCAGTACCGGCCAGTTGAGCTCCTACAATGAGCAGTTCTTC. It encodes CASSTGQLSSYNEQFF. The full variable domain, with the rest looked up from reference TRBV5-1 and TRBJ2-1, is KAGVTQTPRYLIKTRGQQVTLSCSPISGHRSVSWYQQTPGQGLQFLFEYFSETQRNKGNFPGRFSGRQFSNSRSEMNVSTLELGDSALYLCASSTGQLSSYNEQFFGPGTRLTVL.

This chain connects TRBV6-6 to TRBJ2-7; the D is unclear. The CDR3 has 13 amino acids. Trimming removed 2 bases at V and 5 bases at J, with 10 bases between. The germline V gene has CDR1 MNHNY and CDR2 SVGAGI (reference sequence). In DNA, the CDR3 is TGTGCCAGCAGTTACGTGGGGTACCACGAGCAGTACTTC. This codes for CASSYVGYHEQYF.

V and J are TRBV9 and TRBJ2-1; D possibly corresponds to TRBD2 (7 bases). Germline values: CDR1 SGDLS, CDR2 YYNGEE. The CDR3 consists of 14 residues. V shed 3 bases and J shed 9 bases, with 16 bases lying between them. The chain's CDR3 is CASSEGGGVTEQFF. The CDR3 region has the DNA TGTGCCAGCAGCGAGGGAGGGGGGGTTACTGAGCAGTTCTTC.

The chain has TRBV20-1 and TRBJ2-1, with 8 positions matching TRBD1. CDR1 DFQATT and CDR2 SNEGSKA come from the germline V gene (reference sequence). J lost 6 bases, V lost 0 bases, and 7 bases had no gene match. CDR3 length: 15 amino acids. The CDR3 DNA is TGCAGTGCTAGAGACCGGGACAGGTCTCCCAATGAGCAGTTCTTC. Protein sequence: CSARDRDRSPNEQFF.

The gene calls are TRBV12-3 or TRBV12-4 and TRBJ1-4; 8 nucleotides align to TRBD1. This CDR3 contains 15 residues. The trim removed 6 bases at V and 7 bases at J, leaving 10 bases unmatched. The CDR3 sequence: CASRTDRGLPEKLFF. For the CDR3, the DNA is TGTGCCAGCAGAACCGACAGGGGATTGCCTGAAAAACTGTTTTTT.

The rearrangement uses TRBV4-2 and TRBJ2-1; perhaps TRBD2 as D (6 bases). The last part of the DNA fits TRBJ2-7 better; the J call may be wrong. The germline V gene encodes CDR1 LGHNA and CDR2 YNFKEQ. The CDR3 length is 15 residues. CDR3 in amino acids: CASSQEETRYNEQYF. The CDR3 nucleotides read TGTGCCAGCAGCCAAGAAGAGACTAGGTACAATGAGCAGTACTTC.

This clonotype was detected only a few times. V and J are TRBV24-1 and TRBJ2-5; TRBD2 aligns across 7 bases. The J call may be wrong; the DNA end is better matched by TRBJ2-7. There are 13 residues in the CDR3. Per germline, CDR1 KGHDR and CDR2 SFDVKD. DNA for the CDR3: TGTGCCACCAGCACCGGGGGGACCTACGAGCAGTACTTC. Translation: CATSTGGTYEQYF.

This clonotype was observed many times. V gene TRBV7-2 combines with J gene TRBJ2-7; 7 positions match TRBD2. Germline CDR1 is SGHTA and CDR2 is FQGNSA. Unmatched junction bases numbered 9, after V lost 5 bases and J lost 5 bases. This CDR3 is 14 amino acids long. CDR3 loop: CASSPGLAGDEQYF. The CDR3 region has the DNA TGTGCCAGCAGCCCTGGGCTCGCGGGGGACGAGCAGTACTTC.

This clonotype appeared a few times. The chain uses TRBV20-1 and TRBJ2-1, with 10 bases matching TRBD2. CDR3 length: 14 amino acids. With V trimmed by 6 bases and J by 5 bases, 7 bases remained unmatched. Germline V gives CDR1 DFQATT, CDR2 SNEGSKA (reference sequence). The CDR3 region has the DNA TGCAGTGCGCGGGCTAGCGGGAGTAACAATGAGCAGTTCTTC. Translation gives CSARASGSNNEQFF.

This clonotype was picked up one time. The chain uses TRBV18 and TRBJ2-7; perhaps D is TRBD1 or TRBD2 (5 bases each). The better agreement between TRBJ2-5 and the DNA end casts doubt on the J call. Germline V gene lookup returns CDR1 KGHSH and CDR2 LQKENI. This CDR3 is 15 amino acids long. CDR3 DNA: TGTGCCAGCTCACCACTGCGAGGGGAGAGAGAGACCCAGTACTTC. Translation: CASSPLRGERETQYF.

J is TRBJ1-5 and V is TRBV5-1; D gene ambiguous. The CDR3 is made up of 15 amino acids. V was shortened by 0 bases and J by 5 bases, with 12 bases between the two germline ends. From germline, CDR1 is SGHRS and CDR2 YFSETQ. The CDR3 DNA follows: TGCGCCAGCAGCTTGGAGCCACGGGGTTATCAGCCCCAGCATTTT. This codes for CASSLEPRGYQPQHF. Full variable domain (missing parts from reference TRBV5-1 and TRBJ1-5): KAGVTQTPRYLIKTRGQQVTLSCSPISGHRSVSWYQQTPGQGLQFLFEYFSETQRNKGNFPGRFSGRQFSNSRSEMNVSTLELGDSALYLCASSLEPRGYQPQHFGDGTRLSIL.

The chain recombines TRBV27 with TRBJ2-7; TRBD2 matches at 13 bases. The length of the CDR3 is 15 residues. Germline trimming cut 8 bases from V and 1 base from J; bases unmatched to any gene: 5. Germline V gives CDR1 MNHEY, CDR2 SMNVEV (reference sequence). The CDR3 DNA follows: TGTGCCAGCCGTATGGGACTAGCGGGATCCTACGAGCAGTACTTC. Amino acids: CASRMGLAGSYEQYF.

This clonotype came up a few times. The chain has TRBV20-1 and TRBJ2-5; no clear D gene. The germline V gene has CDR1 DFQATT and CDR2 SNEGSKA (reference sequence). CDR3 size: 11 residues. V shed 6 bases and J shed 4 bases, with 9 bases lying between them. CDR3 protein: CSALKGETQYF. Here the CDR3 DNA reads TGCAGTGCCTTGAAGGGAGAGACCCAGTACTTC.

There are a few counts of this clonotype. This rearrangement joins TRBV29-1 to TRBJ2-1, with 10 bases that match TRBD2. This CDR3 is 15 amino acids long. V dropped 7 bases and J dropped 4; count of bases not matched to a gene: 10. Germline-derived CDR1 and CDR2 are SQVTM and ANQGSEA. As DNA, the CDR3 is TGCAGCGCCGTGGGGCTAGCGGGAGAATACAATGAGCAGTTCTTC. Its translation is CSAVGLAGEYNEQFF.

Written as DNA, the CDR3 is TGTGCCAGCAGCGTTTTGACAGGGAACACTGAAGCTTTCTTT. Translation: CASSVLTGNTEAFF. The chain joins TRBV9 to TRBJ1-1, with TRBD1 as a possible D gene (6 bases). The CDR3 sequence is 14 residues long. CDR1 and CDR2 (germline): SGDLS, YYNGEE. The V and J ends lost 2 bases and 1 base respectively, with 9 bases between them.

This clonotype turned up a few times. The V and J genes are TRBV4-1 and TRBJ2-1; 7 bases fit TRBD2. The CDR3 has 14 residues. Germline V gene sequence: CDR1 MGHRA, CDR2 YSYEKL. The J segment lost 7 bases and the V segment lost 1 base, leaving 4 bases of the junction unmatched. The CDR3 DNA follows: TGCGCCAGCAGCCAAGGGACTAGTTGGAATGAGCAGTTCTTC. As protein: CASSQGTSWNEQFF.

This clonotype was picked up a small number of times. The chain couples TRBV24-1 to TRBJ2-5; no clear D gene. Per germline, CDR1 KGHDR and CDR2 SFDVKD. The CDR3 consists of 15 residues. The V and J ends lost 5 bases and 1 base respectively, with 13 bases between them. The CDR3 bases are TGTGCCACCAGTGGCTCTACAGACGGCCAAGAGACCCAGTACTTC. Amino acids: CATSGSTDGQETQYF.

A word on this clonotype: This may arise from a read error, as a much more abundant clone is one base away. The rearrangement uses TRBV20-1 and TRBJ2-7; 9 nucleotides agree with TRBD1. The trim removed 0 bases at V and 1 base at J, leaving 10 bases unmatched. This CDR3 is 17 amino acids long. Germline CDR1 DFQATT, CDR2 SNEGSKA (reference sequence). CDR3 amino acids: CSARDLGLGTGSYEQYF. The CDR3 nucleotides are TGCAGTGCTAGAGATCTGGGGCTAGGGACAGGGTCCTACGAGCAGTACTTC.